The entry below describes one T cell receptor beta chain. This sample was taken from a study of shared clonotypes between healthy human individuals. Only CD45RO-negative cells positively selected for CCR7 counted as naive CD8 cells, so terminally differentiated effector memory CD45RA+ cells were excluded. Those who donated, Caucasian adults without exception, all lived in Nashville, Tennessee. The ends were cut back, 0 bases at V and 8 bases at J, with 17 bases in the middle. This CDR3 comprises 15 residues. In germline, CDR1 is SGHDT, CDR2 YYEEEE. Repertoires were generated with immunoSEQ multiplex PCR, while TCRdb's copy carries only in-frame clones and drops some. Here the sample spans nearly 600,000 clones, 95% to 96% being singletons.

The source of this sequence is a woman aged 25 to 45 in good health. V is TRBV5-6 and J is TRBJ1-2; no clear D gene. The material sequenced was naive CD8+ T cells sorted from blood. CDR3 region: CASSLGSSSRRGYTF. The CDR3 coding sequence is TGTGCCAGCAGCTTGGGGTCCTCCAGTCGTCGGGGCTACACCTTC.